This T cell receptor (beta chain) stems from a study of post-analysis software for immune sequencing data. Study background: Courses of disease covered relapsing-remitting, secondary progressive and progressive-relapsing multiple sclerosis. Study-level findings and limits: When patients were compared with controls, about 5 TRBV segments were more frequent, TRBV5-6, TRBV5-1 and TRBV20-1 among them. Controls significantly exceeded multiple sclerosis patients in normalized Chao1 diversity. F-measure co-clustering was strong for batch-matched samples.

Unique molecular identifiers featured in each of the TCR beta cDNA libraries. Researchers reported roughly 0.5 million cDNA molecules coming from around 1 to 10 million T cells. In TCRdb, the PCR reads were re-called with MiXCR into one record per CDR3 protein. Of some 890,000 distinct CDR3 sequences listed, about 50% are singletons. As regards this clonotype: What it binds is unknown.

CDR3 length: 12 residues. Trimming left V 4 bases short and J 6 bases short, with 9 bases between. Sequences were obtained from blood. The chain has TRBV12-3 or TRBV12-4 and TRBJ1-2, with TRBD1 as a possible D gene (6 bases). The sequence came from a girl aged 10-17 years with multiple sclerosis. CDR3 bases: TGTGCCAGCAGTTCCCGGACAGATGGCTACACCTTC. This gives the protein CASSSRTDGYTF.